The table lists the clone carrying this T cell receptor beta chain with a few counts. The data stem from a study of blood T cell repertoires in COVID-19. Libraries were prepared by immunoSEQ multiplex PCR; TCRdb keeps only in-frame clonotypes and omits some of them. Found here are around 88,000 clones, over 70% of them singletons; the top ten hold 4% to 5.5%. With 8 bases removed from V and 4 bases from J, the gap between germline ends came to 9 bases. Germline assignment: CDR1 DFQATT and CDR2 SNEGSKA (reference sequence). The CDR3 is made up of 10 amino acids. Sequences were obtained from peripheral blood. The rearrangement uses TRBV20-1 and TRBJ2-7; perhaps TRBD2 as D (5 bases). The source is a man in his sixties with acute or convalescent COVID-19. The chain's CDR3 is CSLKRYEQYF. CDR3 bases: TGCAGTCTAAAGCGGTACGAGCAGTACTTC.